This record concerns one T cell receptor (beta chain) sequence. These data originate in a study of CD8+ T cells in alopecia areata. cDNA serving as the sequencing template came from extracted, reverse transcribed RNA. The method was immunoSEQ multiplex PCR; TCRdb's version includes in-frame clones alone and lacks a portion of them. The table has about 19,000 clones, around three fifths seen once. The germline V gene encodes CDR1 LNHDA and CDR2 SQIVND (reference sequence). The CDR3 extends over 15 amino acids. The ends were cut back, 6 bases at V and 4 bases at J, with 16 bases in the middle. Those with alopecia areata gave lesional scalp punch biopsies and peripheral blood.

V is TRBV19 and J is TRBJ1-5; D perhaps matches TRBD1 (5 bases). The starting material was skin, obtained at week 0. The sequence was collected from a human donor with alopecia areata. The CDR3 sequence is CASRSLGGFNQPQHF. The CDR3 DNA sequence: TGTGCCAGTAGGAGTCTCGGGGGTTTTAATCAGCCCCAGCATTTT.